This T cell receptor (beta chain) was recovered during a study of CD8+ T cells in alopecia areata. Study-wide background: Severity scores in treated patients reflected the percentage of scalp affected. Findings and caveats of the study: Sequenced scalp T cells also include alphabeta T cells resident in normal skin. With tofacitinib ongoing, many expanded lesional clones persisted in both scalp and blood.

Once RNA had been extracted, it was reverse transcribed into cDNA to act as the sequencing template. This table comes from immunoSEQ multiplex PCR, and its TCRdb copy is limited to in-frame clones, with some not included. The table includes about 140,000 clones, roughly 82% detected once. The V segment lost 6 bases and the J segment 6 bases; nucleotides outside the gene matches: 1. The CDR3 has 12 residues. The germline V gene encodes CDR1 MNHNY and CDR2 SVGAGI (reference sequence). Concerning this clone: Its antigen is not identified.

The treatment here: oral pan-JAK inhibitor, 5-10 mg twice daily. Cell sorting was applied to PBMCs, and CD4+ and CD8+ T cells were collected. This receptor was taken from a human donor with alopecia areata. The chain links TRBV6-6 to TRBJ2-3; TRBD2 matches at 9 bases. The input for sequencing was CD8+ T cells sorted from blood, taken at week 4, from a patient treated with tofacitinib. As DNA, the CDR3 is TGTGCCAGCAGACTAGCGGGTGATACGCAGTATTTT. This translates into CASRLAGDTQYF.